This TCR beta chain was recovered during a study of blood T cell repertoires in COVID-19. The overall study: Material from acute and convalescent COVID-19 was sourced from the United States, Italy and Spain. PBMCs, B-cell-depleted T cells, or T cells were the source of the cDNA or gDNA that made up the material.

This clone is a singleton in its sample. J was trimmed by 10 bases and V by 4 bases; bases with no gene match: 12. Germline values: CDR1 MDHEN, CDR2 SYDVKM. CDR3 size: 15 residues. Sequenced by immunoSEQ multiplex PCR; TCRdb stores in-frame clones only, minus some. The sample lists fewer than 250,000 clones; approximately 84% were seen once. The material sequenced was peripheral blood. This receptor was obtained from an elderly woman with acute or convalescent COVID-19. The gene calls are TRBV28 and TRBJ1-4; 7 positions agree with TRBD1. The CDR3 sequence is CASSSSGGRTGKLFF. The CDR3 region has the DNA TGTGCCAGCAGTTCCTCAGGGGGACGAACCGGAAAACTGTTTTTT.